This T cell receptor (beta chain) was obtained from a study of CD8 T cells in Susac syndrome. CDR1 is LGHDT and CDR2 is YNNKEL in the germline V gene (reference sequence). This CDR3 has 14 amino acids. The V end was cut by 0 bases, the J end by 3 bases, with 6 bases between. RNA amounts of 0.5 to 1 ug underwent reverse transcription with random hexamers. TCRdb analysed the immunoSEQ multiplex PCR reads with MiXCR anew, one entry per CDR3 protein. Counted here are about 90,000 distinct CDR3 sequences, around 96% occurring once; the ten biggest clones make up more than 0.55%. This chain links TRBV3-1 with TRBJ1-5, with TRBD1 as a possible D gene (5 bases). The source material was CD8+ T cells from PBMCs. This TCR came from a human donor with Susac syndrome. The CDR3 spells CASSQEGPNQPQHF. CDR3 bases: TGTGCCAGCAGCCAAGAGGGACCCAATCAGCCCCAGCATTTT.